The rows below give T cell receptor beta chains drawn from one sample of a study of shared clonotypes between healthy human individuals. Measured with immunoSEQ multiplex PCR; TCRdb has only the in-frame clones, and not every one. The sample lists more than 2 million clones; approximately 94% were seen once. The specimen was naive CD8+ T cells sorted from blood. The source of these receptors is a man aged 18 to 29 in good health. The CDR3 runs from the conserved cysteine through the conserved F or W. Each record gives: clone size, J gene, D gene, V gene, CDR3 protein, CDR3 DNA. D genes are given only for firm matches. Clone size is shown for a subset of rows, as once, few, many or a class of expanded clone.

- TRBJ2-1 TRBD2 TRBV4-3 CASSQAKAPGLAGDNEQFF TGCGCCAGCAGCCAAGCAAAAGCACCGGGACTAGCGGGAGACAATGAGCAGTTCTTC
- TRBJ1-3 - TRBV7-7 CASSSGLASGNTIYF TGTGCTAGCAGCTCGGGACTGGCCTCTGGAAACACCATATATTTT
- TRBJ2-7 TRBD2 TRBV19 CASSISGSLYEQYF TGTGCCAGTAGTATAAGCGGGAGCCTCTACGAGCAGTACTTC
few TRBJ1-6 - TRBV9 CASSDHGSPLHF TGTGCCAGCAGCGACCACGGGTCACCCCTCCACTTT
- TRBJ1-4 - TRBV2 CASSEEYNEKLFF TGTGCCAGCAGTGAGGAATATAATGAAAAACTGTTTTTT
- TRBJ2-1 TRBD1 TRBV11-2 CASSLRQGAHNEQFF TGTGCCAGCAGCTTAAGACAGGGGGCGCACAATGAGCAGTTCTTC
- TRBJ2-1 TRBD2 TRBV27 CASSLLGTSGNEQFF TGTGCCAGCAGTTTACTGGGGACTAGCGGGAATGAGCAGTTCTTC
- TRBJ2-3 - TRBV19 CASISGGDTDTQYF TGTGCCAGTATATCTGGCGGAGACACAGATACGCAGTATTTT
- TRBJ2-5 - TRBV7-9 CASSLASGETQYF TGTGCCAGCAGCTTAGCGAGCGGAGAGACCCAGTACTTC
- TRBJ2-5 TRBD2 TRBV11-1 CASSLTSGGKETQYF TGTGCCAGCAGCTTAACTAGCGGGGGAAAAGAGACCCAGTACTTC
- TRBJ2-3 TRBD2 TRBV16 CASSQERGRTDTQYF TGTGCCAGCAGCCAAGAGCGGGGCCGCACAGATACGCAGTATTTT
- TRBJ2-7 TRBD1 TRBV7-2 CASSLEGQGVYEQYF TGTGCCAGCAGCTTAGAGGGGCAGGGGGTCTACGAGCAGTACTTC
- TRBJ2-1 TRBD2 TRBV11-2 CASSLVGVAGVYNEQFF TGTGCCAGCAGCTTAGTAGGTGTAGCGGGGGTCTACAATGAGCAGTTCTTC
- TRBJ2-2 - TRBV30 CAWDTASNTGELFF TGTGCCTGGGACACAGCCTCGAACACCGGGGAGCTGTTTTTT
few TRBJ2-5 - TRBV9 CASSVGGGQETQYF TGTGCCAGCAGCGTAGGAGGGGGCCAAGAGACCCAGTACTTC
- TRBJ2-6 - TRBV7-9 CASGQWTGLVSGANVLTF TGTGCCAGCGGCCAATGGACTGGTTTAGTCTCTGGGGCCAACGTCCTGACTTTC
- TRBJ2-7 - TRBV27 CASSYRVGYEQYF TGTGCCAGCAGCTACAGGGTTGGGTACGAGCAGTACTTC
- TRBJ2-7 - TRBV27 CASSFRGVSYEQYF TGTGCCAGCAGTTTTCGTGGGGTATCCTACGAGCAGTACTTC
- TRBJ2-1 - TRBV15 CATSRDRGNHEQFF TGTGCCACCAGCAGAGATAGGGGAAATCACGAGCAGTTCTTC
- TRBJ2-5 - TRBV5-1 CASSEGIEETQYF TGCGCCAGCAGCGAGGGAATCGAAGAGACCCAGTACTTC
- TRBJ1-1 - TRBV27 CASSLLGDPEAFF TGTGCCAGCAGTTTATTAGGGGACCCTGAAGCTTTCTTT
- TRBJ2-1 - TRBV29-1 CSVDEDQHSYNEQFF TGCAGCGTTGACGAGGACCAACACTCCTACAATGAGCAGTTCTTC
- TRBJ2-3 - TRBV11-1 CASSLAGQSTDTQYF TGTGCCAGCAGCTTAGCGGGGCAGAGCACAGATACGCAGTATTTT
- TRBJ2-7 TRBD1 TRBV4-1 CASSLRDSEQYF TGCGCCAGCAGCCTTCGGGACAGCGAGCAGTACTTC
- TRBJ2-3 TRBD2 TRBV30 CAWSEEVAGLTDTQYF TGTGCCTGGAGTGAGGAAGTAGCGGGGCTCACAGATACGCAGTATTTT
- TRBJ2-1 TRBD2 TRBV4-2 CASSQALAGGYNEQFF TGTGCCAGCAGCCAAGCCTTAGCGGGGGGTTACAATGAGCAGTTCTTC
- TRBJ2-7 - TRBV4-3 CASSQDWAARDEQYF TGCGCCAGCAGCCAAGATTGGGCGGCTCGGGACGAGCAGTACTTC
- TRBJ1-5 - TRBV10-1 CASSEYSNQPQHF TGCGCCAGCAGTGAGTACAGCAATCAGCCCCAGCATTTT
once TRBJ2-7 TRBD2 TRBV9 CASSVTSSGEQYF TGTGCCAGCAGCGTGACTAGCTCTGGCGAGCAGTACTTC
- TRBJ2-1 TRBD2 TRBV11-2 CASSLLAGDRDNEQFF TGTGCCAGCAGCTTACTAGCGGGGGATAGGGACAATGAGCAGTTCTTC
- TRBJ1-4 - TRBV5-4 CASSFAGNEKLFF TGTGCCAGCAGCTTTGCCGGGAATGAAAAACTGTTTTTT
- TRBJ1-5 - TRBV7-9 CARRGASYNYSNQPQHF TGTGCCCGGAGGGGGGCCTCATATAATTATAGCAATCAGCCCCAGCATTTT
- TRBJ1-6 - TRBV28 CASSLRRGVSFNSPLHF TGTGCCAGCAGTTTACGGAGGGGAGTTTCTTTTAATTCACCCCTCCACTTT
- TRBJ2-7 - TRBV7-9 CASSLEQGEGEQYF TGTGCCAGCAGCTTAGAACAGGGGGAGGGCGAGCAGTACTTC
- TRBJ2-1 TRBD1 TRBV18 CASSPELGQGISYEQFF TGTGCCAGCTCACCAGAATTAGGACAGGGGATATCTTATGAGCAGTTCTTC
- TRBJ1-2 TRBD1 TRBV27 CASQETGGYGYTF TGTGCCAGCCAAGAGACAGGGGGTTATGGCTACACCTTC
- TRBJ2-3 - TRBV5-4 CASSLYESVSTDTQYF TGTGCCAGCAGCTTGTATGAGAGCGTTAGCACAGATACGCAGTATTTT
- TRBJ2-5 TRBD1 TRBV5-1 CASSLVGQGRETQYF TGCGCCAGCAGCTTGGTAGGACAGGGTAGGGAGACCCAGTACTTC
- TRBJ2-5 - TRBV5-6 CASSLLGAGTQYF TGTGCCAGCAGCTTGTTGGGGGCTGGGACCCAGTACTTC
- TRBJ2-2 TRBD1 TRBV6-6 CASEPTQGANTGELFF TGTGCCAGTGAGCCTACACAGGGGGCGAACACCGGGGAGCTGTTTTTT
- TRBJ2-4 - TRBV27 CASSPRAGIQYF TGTGCCAGCAGTCCCAGGGCGGGCATTCAGTACTTC
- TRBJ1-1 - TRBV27 CASSVDELNTEAFF TGTGCCAGCAGTGTCGACGAGCTGAACACTGAAGCTTTCTTT
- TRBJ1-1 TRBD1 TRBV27 CASSSPGGFTEAFF TGTGCCAGCAGTTCTCCAGGGGGCTTCACTGAAGCTTTCTTT
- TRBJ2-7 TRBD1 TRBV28 CASSLTGTGTYEQYF TGTGCCAGCAGTCTGACCGGGACAGGAACTTACGAGCAGTACTTC
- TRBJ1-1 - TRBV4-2 CASSQDGGSPFTEAFF TGTGCCAGCAGCCAAGATGGCGGCAGCCCCTTCACTGAAGCTTTCTTT
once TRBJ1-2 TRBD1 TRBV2 CAIGSQGGGYTF TGTGCCATTGGGTCGCAGGGGGGAGGCTACACCTTC
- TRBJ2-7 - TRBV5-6 CASRTGMGEQYF TGTGCCAGCAGGACCGGGATGGGGGAGCAGTACTTC
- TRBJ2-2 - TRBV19 CASRFLNTGELFF TGTGCCAGTAGGTTCCTGAACACCGGGGAGCTGTTTTTT
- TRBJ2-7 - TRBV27 CASSWKGLSYEQYF TGTGCCAGCTCCTGGAAAGGCCTCTCCTACGAGCAGTACTTC
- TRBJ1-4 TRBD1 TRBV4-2 CASCLGTGGTNEKLFF TGTGCCAGCTGCCTTGGGACAGGGGGTACCAATGAAAAACTGTTTTTT
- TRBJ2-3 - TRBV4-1 CASSQVLGGAVSDTQYF TGCGCCAGCAGCCAAGTCCTGGGGGGCGCAGTGTCAGATACGCAGTATTTT
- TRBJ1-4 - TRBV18 CASSPRATNEKLFF TGTGCCAGCTCACCTAGAGCAACTAATGAAAAACTGTTTTTT
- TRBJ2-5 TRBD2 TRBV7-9 CASSSPLAVGGETQYF TGTGCCAGCAGCTCCCCACTAGCGGTAGGCGGAGAGACCCAGTACTTC
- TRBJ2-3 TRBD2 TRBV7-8 CASSLVLAGGPDTQYF TGTGCCAGCAGCTTAGTACTAGCGGGAGGGCCAGATACGCAGTATTTT
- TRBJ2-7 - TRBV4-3 CASSRIRGAPTYEQYF TGCGCCAGCAGCCGTATCCGGGGGGCGCCGACCTACGAGCAGTACTTC
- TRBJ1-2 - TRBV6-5 CASIDLQGEGYTF TGTGCCAGCATCGACCTGCAGGGCGAAGGCTACACCTTC
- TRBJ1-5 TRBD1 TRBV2 CASTAGQGIDQPQHF TGTGCCAGCACCGCGGGACAGGGGATAGATCAGCCCCAGCATTTT
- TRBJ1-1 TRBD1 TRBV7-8 CASSPTGGQTEAFF TGTGCCAGCAGCCCGACAGGGGGACAGACTGAAGCTTTCTTT
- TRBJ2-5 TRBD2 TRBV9 CASSLGTSGHQETQYF TGTGCCAGCAGCTTGGGGACTAGCGGCCACCAAGAGACCCAGTACTTC
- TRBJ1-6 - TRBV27 CASSNRVPTYNSPLHF TGTGCCAGCAGTAACAGGGTCCCCACCTATAATTCACCCCTCCACTTT